The 2 T cell receptor beta chains presented below share a single source sample, sequenced in a study of blood T cell repertoires in COVID-19. Sequencing used immunoSEQ multiplex PCR; TCRdb keeps in-frame clones, though not all of them. The sample lists hundreds of thousands of clones, roughly 90% seen once, with around 7.9% in the top ten. Sequenced: peripheral blood. The receptors originated from a woman between 70 and 85 years old with COVID-19, enrolled during active disease.

This clone has a handful of counts. This chain joins TRBV6-1 and TRBJ1-2; D may be TRBD1 (6 bases). This CDR3 has 15 residues. V lost 2 bases and J lost 1, with 11 bases in between. Germline V lookup: CDR1 MNHNS, CDR2 SASEGT. In DNA, the CDR3 is TGTGCCAGCAGTGAAAATACAGGGAGTAACTATGGCTACACCTTC. Protein: CASSENTGSNYGYTF.

This clone was recorded a few times. This sequence joins TRBV4-1 and TRBJ2-3, with 10 bases that match TRBD2. Germline V CDR1 and CDR2: MGHRA, YSYEKL. This CDR3 comprises 16 residues. J was trimmed by 1 base and V by 4 bases; bases with no gene match: 5. CDR3 sequence (DNA): TGCGCCAGCAGCCTTTCCGGGACTAGCGGCACAGATACGCAGTATTTT. It translates to CASSLSGTSGTDTQYF.